This section outlines one TCR beta chain sequence together with its context. This clonotype was counted between two and nine times. The target of this receptor is not known. Base qualities were left out, and no much larger clone turns up one base away. Relative to germline, V is missing 4 bases and J is missing 7 bases, with 7 bases of the junction outside any gene match. The germline V gene supplies CDR1 SGHRS and CDR2 YFSETQ. Reading from cysteine to phenylalanine, the CDR3 counts 14 amino acids. Only CDR3 DNA remains: 42 bases, in frame from the first base. These data belong to a study of human T cells and chemical hapten exposure (dated by TCRdb to 2020 to 2022). Some background on the complete study: Libraries were pooled for sequencing, and per-sample TCR yields varied mainly because of small differences in library volumes within the pool. The study tracked peripheral blood TCR repertoire changes in vivo during primary and secondary sensitization to the hapten diphenylcyclopropenone (DPC) in alopecia patients. From each blood RNA sample, both TCR alpha and TCR beta chains were sequenced.

The library was produced with RACE. Sequencing was performed on a NextSeq 500. During library preparation, unique molecular identifiers were attached to individual cDNA molecules so that TCRs could be counted in a quantitative, reproducible way. The authors' analysis ran thus. A median of approximately 96,000 TCRs per sample was observed, with a range of 23,224 to 690,600. The Decombinator software suite was used to annotate the V, J and CDR3 of the TCR reads. For PS versus PT1 abundance plots, all samples were subsampled to the same number of TCRs (28,000). TCRs were defined as expanded if absent before sensitization and observed at least eight times at the 2-week time point. Using fastp at Q25 and MiXCR, TCRdb reprocessed the public reads and kept productive beta chains. Each CDR3 protein appears once, grouped with its most common genes and DNA. The V and J calls here are based on TCRdb, not the publication. The sample table records some 120,000 distinct CDR3 sequences; approximately 9.5% of these occur just once. The ten top clones hold around 2% of the sample.

The time point label, read with the paper, signifies: healthy volunteer bleed at 2 weeks. Total RNA was extracted from unfractionated whole blood that had been collected in Tempus Blood RNA tubes. As TCR sequencing controls, several healthy volunteers were used, with blood taken at day 0, 2 weeks and 6 weeks. Broad study findings and their caveats: After repeated subsampling, the strength of the expansion versus patch-test correlation and the threshold at which it became significant changed. DPC sensitization did not change how many TCRs were above 1 in 1000 frequency, and no evidence was found of alterations in global repertoire structure.

The sequence was obtained from a male donor in good health. Some clones in this sample may be carry-over from other donors' samples. The sequenced sample consisted of whole blood. The chain is made from TRBV5-1 and TRBJ1-5; TRBD1 matches 8 bases in the middle. The nucleotide sequence reads TGCGCCAGCAGCGTTGGACAGGGCGACCAGCCCCAGCATTTT. This gives the protein CASSVGQGDQPQHF. Reference TRBV5-1 and TRBJ1-5 proteins supply the regions before and after the CDR3; the full variable domain is: KAGVTQTPRYLIKTRGQQVTLSCSPISGHRSVSWYQQTPGQGLQFLFEYFSETQRNKGNFPGRFSGRQFSNSRSEMNVSTLELGDSALYLCASSVGQGDQPQHFGDGTRLSIL.